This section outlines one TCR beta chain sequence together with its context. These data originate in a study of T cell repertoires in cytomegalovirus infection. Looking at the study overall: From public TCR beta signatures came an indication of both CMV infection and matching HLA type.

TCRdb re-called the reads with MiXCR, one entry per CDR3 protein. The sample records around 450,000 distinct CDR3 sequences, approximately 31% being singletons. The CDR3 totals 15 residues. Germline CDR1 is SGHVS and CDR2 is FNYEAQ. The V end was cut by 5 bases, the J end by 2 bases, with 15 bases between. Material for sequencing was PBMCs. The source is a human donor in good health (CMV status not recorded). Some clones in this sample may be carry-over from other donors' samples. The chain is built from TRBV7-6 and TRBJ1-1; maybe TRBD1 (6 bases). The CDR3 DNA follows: TGTGCCAGCAGCCCGAAGACAGGTCCTAACACTGAAGCTTTCTTT. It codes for CASSPKTGPNTEAFF.